The T cell receptor (beta chain) described here comes from a study of CD8+CD57+ T cells in acquired aplastic anemia. Study overall: Across the sorted CD4+ and CD8+ cells, DNA amounts averaged 3.2 ug.

The sequenced patients had an expansion of CD8+CD57+ cells seen by flow cytometry. Patients were treatment-naive when blood was sampled. The TCR beta profiling, which covered VDJ combination and CDR3 sequence, was carried out using genomic DNA as the template. TCRdb reanalysed the reads using MiXCR and keeps one entry per CDR3 protein. Altogether some 200,000 distinct CDR3 sequences are present, 65% being singletons, with the ten largest covering roughly 61%. The receptor was isolated from a human donor with aplastic anemia. The sample comprised sorted CD4+, CD8+, or CD8+CD57+ T cells (not recorded which) from PBMCs.

CDR3 bases: TGTGCCAGCAGTCCGCCCGGGGACTACGAGCAGTACTTC. Protein product: CASSPPGDYEQYF. The V gene is TRBV2, the J gene TRBJ2-7; the D gene is possibly TRBD2 (5 bases). The CDR3 runs to 13 residues. V lost 5 bases and J lost 3, with 11 bases in between. Germline CDR1 reads SNHLY; CDR2 reads FYNNEI.